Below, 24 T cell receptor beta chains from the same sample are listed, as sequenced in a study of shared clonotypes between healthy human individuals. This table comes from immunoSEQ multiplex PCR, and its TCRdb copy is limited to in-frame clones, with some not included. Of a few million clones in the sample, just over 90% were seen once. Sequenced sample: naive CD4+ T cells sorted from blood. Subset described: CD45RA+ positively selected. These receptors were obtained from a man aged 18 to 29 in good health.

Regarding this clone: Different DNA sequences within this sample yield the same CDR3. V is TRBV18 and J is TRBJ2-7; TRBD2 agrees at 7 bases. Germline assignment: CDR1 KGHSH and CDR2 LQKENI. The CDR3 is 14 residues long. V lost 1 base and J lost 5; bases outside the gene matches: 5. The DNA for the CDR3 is TGTGCCAGCTCACCACGGGCGGGAGACAACGAGCAGTACTTC. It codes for CASSPRAGDNEQYF.

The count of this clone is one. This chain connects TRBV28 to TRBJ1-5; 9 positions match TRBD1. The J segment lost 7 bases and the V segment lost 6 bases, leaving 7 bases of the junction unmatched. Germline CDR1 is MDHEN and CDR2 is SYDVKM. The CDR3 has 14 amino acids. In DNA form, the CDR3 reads TGTGCCAGCAGGCTAGGGACAGGGCGACAGCCCCAGCATTTT. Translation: CASRLGTGRQPQHF. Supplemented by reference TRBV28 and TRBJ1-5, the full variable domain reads DVKVTQSSRYLVKRTGEKVFLECVQDMDHENMFWYRQDPGLGLRLIYFSYDVKMKEKGDIPEGYSVSREKKERFSLILESASTNQTSMYLCASRLGTGRQPQHFGDGTRLSIL.

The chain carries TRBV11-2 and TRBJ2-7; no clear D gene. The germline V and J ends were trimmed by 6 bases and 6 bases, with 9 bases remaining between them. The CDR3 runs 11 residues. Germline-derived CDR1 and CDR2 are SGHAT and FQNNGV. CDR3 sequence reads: CASSRFAEQYF. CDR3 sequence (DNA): TGTGCCAGCAGTCGATTCGCCGAGCAGTACTTC.

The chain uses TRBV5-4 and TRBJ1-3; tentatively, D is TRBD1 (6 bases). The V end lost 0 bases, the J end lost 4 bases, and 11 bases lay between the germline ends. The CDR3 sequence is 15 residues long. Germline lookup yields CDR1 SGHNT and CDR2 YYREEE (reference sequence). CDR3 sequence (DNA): TGTGCCAGCAGCTTGGGGCAGGGGTTCGGAAACACCATATATTTT. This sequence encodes CASSLGQGFGNTIYF.

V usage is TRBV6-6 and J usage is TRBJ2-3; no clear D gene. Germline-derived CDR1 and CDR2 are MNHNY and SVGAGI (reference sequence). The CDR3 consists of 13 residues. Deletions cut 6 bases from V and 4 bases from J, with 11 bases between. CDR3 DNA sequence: TGTGCCAGCAGCTCTATCGAGGCAGATACGCAGTATTTT. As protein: CASSSIEADTQYF.

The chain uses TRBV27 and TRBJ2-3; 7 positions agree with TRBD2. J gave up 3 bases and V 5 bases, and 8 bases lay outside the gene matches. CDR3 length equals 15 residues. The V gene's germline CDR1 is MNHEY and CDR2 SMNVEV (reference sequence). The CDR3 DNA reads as TGTGCCAGCAGTCTGAGCGGGGTGGATACAGATACGCAGTATTTT. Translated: CASSLSGVDTDTQYF.

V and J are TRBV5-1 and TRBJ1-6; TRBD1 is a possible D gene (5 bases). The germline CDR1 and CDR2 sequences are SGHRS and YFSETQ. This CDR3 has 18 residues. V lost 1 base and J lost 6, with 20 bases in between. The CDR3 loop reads CASSLSPEGRIINSPLHF. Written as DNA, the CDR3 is TGCGCCAGCAGCTTGAGTCCCGAGGGACGGATAATTAATTCACCCCTCCACTTT.

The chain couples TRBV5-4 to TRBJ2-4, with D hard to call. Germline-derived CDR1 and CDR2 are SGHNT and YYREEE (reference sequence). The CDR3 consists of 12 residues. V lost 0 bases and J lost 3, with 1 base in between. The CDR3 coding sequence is TGTGCCAGCAGCTTGGACAAAAACATTCAGTACTTC. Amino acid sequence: CASSLDKNIQYF. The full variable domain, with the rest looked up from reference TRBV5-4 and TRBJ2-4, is ETGVTQSPTHLIKTRGQQVTLRCSSQSGHNTVSWYQQALGQGPQFIFQYYREEENGRGNFPPRFSGLQFPNYSSELNVNALELDDSALYLCASSLDKNIQYFGAGTRLSVL.

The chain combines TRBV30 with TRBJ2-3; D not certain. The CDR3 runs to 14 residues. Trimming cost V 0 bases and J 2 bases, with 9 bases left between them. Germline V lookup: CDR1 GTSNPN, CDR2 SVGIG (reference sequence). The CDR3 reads CAWSVSLLTDTQYF. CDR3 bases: TGTGCCTGGAGTGTGTCCCTCCTCACAGATACGCAGTATTTT.

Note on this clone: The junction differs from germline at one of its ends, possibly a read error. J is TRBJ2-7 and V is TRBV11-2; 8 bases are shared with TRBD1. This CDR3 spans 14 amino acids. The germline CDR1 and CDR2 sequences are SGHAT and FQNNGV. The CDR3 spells CASSLDRQGPPRDF. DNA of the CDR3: TGTGCCAGCAGCTTAGATCGACAGGGGCCCCCGAGGGACTTC. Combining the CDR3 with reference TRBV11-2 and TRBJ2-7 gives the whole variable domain EAGVAQSPRYKIIEKRQSVAFWCNPISGHATLYWYQQILGQGPKLLIQFQNNGVVDDSQLPKDRFSAERLKGVDSTLKIQPAKLEDSAVYLCASSLDRQGPPRDFGPGTRLTVT.

Here the CDR3 DNA reads TGTGCCAGCAGTACTACAGGACGGCACTCCTACGAGCAGTACTTC. Its translation: CASSTTGRHSYEQYF. V is TRBV6-6 and J is TRBJ2-7, with D tentatively TRBD1 (5 bases). Germline V gene sequence: CDR1 MNHNY, CDR2 SVGAGI (reference sequence). With 5 bases removed from V and 0 bases from J, the gap between germline ends came to 14 bases. The CDR3 has 15 residues.

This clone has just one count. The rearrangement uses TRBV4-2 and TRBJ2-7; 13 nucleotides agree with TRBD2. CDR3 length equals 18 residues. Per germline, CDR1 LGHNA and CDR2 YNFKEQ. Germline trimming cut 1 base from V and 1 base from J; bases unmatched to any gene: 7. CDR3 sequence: CASSQGTSGGLASYEQYF. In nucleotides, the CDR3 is TGTGCCAGCAGCCAAGGGACTAGCGGGGGTCTAGCTTCCTACGAGCAGTACTTC.

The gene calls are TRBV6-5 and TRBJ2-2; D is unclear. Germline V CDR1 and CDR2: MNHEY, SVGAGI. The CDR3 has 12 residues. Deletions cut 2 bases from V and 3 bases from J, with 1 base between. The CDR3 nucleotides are TGTGCCAGCAGTTACGACACCGGGGAGCTGTTTTTT. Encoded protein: CASSYDTGELFF.

CDR3 DNA sequence: TGTGCCAGCTCACCCATAAAGGAAAACGCTGAAGCTTTCTTT. Encoded protein: CASSPIKENAEAFF. The V gene is TRBV18, the J gene TRBJ1-1; D is ambiguous. Trimming stripped 3 bases from V and 6 bases from J, with 14 bases between. The CDR3 sequence is 14 residues long. Germline assignment: CDR1 KGHSH and CDR2 LQKENI. The variable domain in full, completed from reference TRBV18 and TRBJ1-1, reads NAGVMQNPRHLVRRRGQEARLRCSPMKGHSHVYWYRQLPEEGLKFMVYLQKENIIDESGMPKERFSAEFPKEGPSILRIQQVVRGDSAAYFCASSPIKENAEAFFGQGTRLTVV.

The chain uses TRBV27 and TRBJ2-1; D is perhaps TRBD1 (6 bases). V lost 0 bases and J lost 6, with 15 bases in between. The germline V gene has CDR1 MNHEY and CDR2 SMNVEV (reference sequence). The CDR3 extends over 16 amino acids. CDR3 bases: TGTGCCAGCAGTTTATCGCGGTGGACAGACATCAATGAGCAGTTCTTC. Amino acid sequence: CASSLSRWTDINEQFF.

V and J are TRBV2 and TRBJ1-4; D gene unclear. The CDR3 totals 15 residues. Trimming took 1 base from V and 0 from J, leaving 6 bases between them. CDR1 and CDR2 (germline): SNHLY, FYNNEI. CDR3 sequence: CASSEVVATNEKLFF. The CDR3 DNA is TGTGCCAGCAGTGAAGTTGTTGCAACTAATGAAAAACTGTTTTTT.

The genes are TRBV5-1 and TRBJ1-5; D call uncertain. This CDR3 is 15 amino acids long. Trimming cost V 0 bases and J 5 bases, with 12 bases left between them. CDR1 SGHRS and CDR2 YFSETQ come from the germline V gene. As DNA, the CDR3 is TGCGCCAGCAGCTTGGATACAGCGACACATCAGCCCCAGCATTTT. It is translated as CASSLDTATHQPQHF.

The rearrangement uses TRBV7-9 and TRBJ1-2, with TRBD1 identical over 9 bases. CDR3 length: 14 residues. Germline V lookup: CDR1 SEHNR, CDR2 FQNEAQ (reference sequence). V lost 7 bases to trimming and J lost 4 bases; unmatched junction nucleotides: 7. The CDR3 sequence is CASTGQGSFYGYTF. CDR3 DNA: TGTGCCAGCACTGGACAGGGGTCTTTCTATGGCTACACCTTC.

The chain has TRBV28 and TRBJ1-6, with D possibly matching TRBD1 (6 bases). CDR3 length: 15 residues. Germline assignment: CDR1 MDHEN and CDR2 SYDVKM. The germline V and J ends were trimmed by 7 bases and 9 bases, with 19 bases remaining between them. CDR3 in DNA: TGTGCCAGCAAATTGTCCGCAGGGGTTATTTCACCCCTCCACTTT. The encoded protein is CASKLSAGVISPLHF.

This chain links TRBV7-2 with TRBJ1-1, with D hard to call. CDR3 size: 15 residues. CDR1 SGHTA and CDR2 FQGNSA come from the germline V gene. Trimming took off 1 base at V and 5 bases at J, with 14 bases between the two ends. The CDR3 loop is CASSLGTGIGTEAFF. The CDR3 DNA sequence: TGTGCCAGCAGCTTAGGTACGGGGATTGGAACTGAAGCTTTCTTT.

The CDR3 here is CASSQAQGGQLTGELFF. In DNA, the CDR3 is TGCGCCAGCAGCCAAGCCCAGGGGGGCCAACTTACCGGGGAGCTGTTTTTT. This chain uses TRBV4-1 with TRBJ2-2; tentative D call: TRBD1 (7 bases). The germline gives CDR1 MGHRA, CDR2 YSYEKL. V lost 1 base, J lost 5 bases, and 17 bases lay in between. The CDR3 runs 17 residues.

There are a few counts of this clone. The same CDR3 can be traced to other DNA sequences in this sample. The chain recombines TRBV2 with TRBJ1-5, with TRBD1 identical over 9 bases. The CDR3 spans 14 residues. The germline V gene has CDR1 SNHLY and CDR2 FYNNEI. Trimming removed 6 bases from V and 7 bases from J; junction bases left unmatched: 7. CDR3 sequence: CASSEGQGGQPQHF. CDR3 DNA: TGTGCCAGCAGCGAGGGACAGGGAGGACAGCCCCAGCATTTT.

CDR3 nucleotide sequence: TGTGCCAGCAGTGGAACAGGAGAGAGGGGTTATGGCTACACCTTC. Encoded protein: CASSGTGERGYGYTF. The V call is TRBV6-1, the J call TRBJ1-2; the D gene is possibly TRBD1 (5 bases). Between the trimmed V and J ends, which lost 4 bases and 5 bases, there was a span of 17 bases. CDR3 length: 15 residues. Germline V CDR1 and CDR2: MNHNS, SASEGT.

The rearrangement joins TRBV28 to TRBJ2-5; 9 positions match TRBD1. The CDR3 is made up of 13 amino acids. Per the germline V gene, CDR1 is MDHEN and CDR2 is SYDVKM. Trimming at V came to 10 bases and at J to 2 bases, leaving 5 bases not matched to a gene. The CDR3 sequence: CATSDRGQETQYF. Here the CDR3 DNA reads TGTGCCACCTCGGACAGGGGACAAGAGACCCAGTACTTC.